These T cell receptor beta chains were read from a single sample in a study of T cells in Graves' hyperthyroidism and ophthalmopathy. MiXCR was run by TCRdb on the multiplex PCR reads, yielding one entry per CDR3 protein. The table includes 540,000 or so distinct CDR3 sequences, 15% to 17% detected once. Sequenced sample: blood. Source of these receptors: a woman under 40 with Graves' hyperthyroidism. The CDR3 runs from the conserved cysteine through the conserved F or W. A D gene is named only where the DNA matches it firmly. Only some rows state a clone size, as once, few, many or a class for expanded clones.

J: TRBJ2-7; V: TRBV27; D: TRBD2; size: .; DNA: TGTGCCAGCAGTTCAAAGGGACTAGCGGCAATCAGCTCCTACGAGCAGTACTTC; CDR3: CASSSKGLAAISSYEQYF
J: TRBJ2-5; V: TRBV27; D: TRBD2; size: many; DNA: TGTGCCAGCAGTACGGGAGGGCACCCGGAGACCCAGTACTTC; CDR3: CASSTGGHPETQYF
J: TRBJ1-1; V: TRBV9; D: .; size: .; DNA: TGTGCCAGCAGCGTAGTTAGGGAGAGCGCTGAAGCTTTCTTT; CDR3: CASSVVRESAEAFF
J: TRBJ2-7; V: TRBV7-9; D: TRBD1; size: .; DNA: TGTGCCAGCAGCTCCACAGGGGGCGAATGGGGGGATGAGCAGTACTTC; CDR3: CASSSTGGEWGDEQYF
J: TRBJ2-1; V: TRBV12-3/TRBV12-4; D: TRBD1; size: .; DNA: TGTGCCAGCAGGGACGCAGGGGGAGACTCTCACAATGAGCAGTTCTTC; CDR3: CASRDAGGDSHNEQFF
J: TRBJ2-7; V: TRBV7-3; D: .; size: .; DNA: TGTGCCAGCAGCCCCTGGACGGCCGCGTCCTACGAGCAGTACTTC; CDR3: CASSPWTAASYEQYF
J: TRBJ2-1; V: TRBV30; D: .; size: many; DNA: TGTGCCTGGAGTCCGACTAGCTACAATGAGCAGTTCTTC; CDR3: CAWSPTSYNEQFF
J: TRBJ2-1; V: TRBV18; D: TRBD2; size: .; DNA: TGTGCCAGCTCACCGGCCACAAGGCGGGAGCGGAACAATGAGCAGTTCTTC; CDR3: CASSPATRRERNNEQFF
J: TRBJ2-1; V: TRBV27; D: TRBD2; size: many; DNA: TGTGCCAGCCGAGTAGCGGGAGGAGGATCCTACAATGAGCAGTTCTTC; CDR3: CASRVAGGGSYNEQFF
J: TRBJ2-2; V: TRBV7-2; D: .; size: many; DNA: TGTGCCAGCAGTGGTAGCGGAGGAGACACCGGGGAGCTGTTTTTT; CDR3: CASSGSGGDTGELFF
J: TRBJ2-3; V: TRBV10-3; D: .; size: few; DNA: TGTGCCATCAGTCAGGCAGACACGAATACGCAGTATTTT; CDR3: CAISQADTNTQYF
J: TRBJ1-5; V: TRBV7-8; D: .; size: many; DNA: TGTGCCAGCAGCCCCGACTCCGGACCATATAGCAATCAGCCCCAGCATTTT; CDR3: CASSPDSGPYSNQPQHF
J: TRBJ2-7; V: TRBV27; D: TRBD2; size: few; DNA: TGTGCCAGCAATGTGGGTACTAGCGGGAAAGTAATAGAGCAGTACTTC; CDR3: CASNVGTSGKVIEQYF
J: TRBJ2-7; V: TRBV18; D: TRBD2; size: many; DNA: TGTGCCAGCTCACCACGTCTGACTAGCGGCTTCGAGCAGTACTTC; CDR3: CASSPRLTSGFEQYF
J: TRBJ2-1; V: TRBV18; D: TRBD2; size: few; DNA: TGTGCCAGCTCACCCGGACTAGCGGGGGCTAGCTCCTACAATGAGCAGTTCTTC; CDR3: CASSPGLAGASSYNEQFF
J: TRBJ1-4; V: TRBV5-1; D: .; size: .; DNA: TGCGCCAGCAGCTGGGGCCCAGGACTCGCAACTAATGAAAAACTGTTTTTT; CDR3: CASSWGPGLATNEKLFF
J: TRBJ2-7; V: TRBV29-1; D: TRBD1; size: many; DNA: TGCAGCGTTACCGCAGGGGGCTCCTACGAGCAGTACTTC; CDR3: CSVTAGGSYEQYF
J: TRBJ2-7; V: TRBV6-5; D: TRBD1; size: .; DNA: TGTGCCAGCAGTTACTCACCGGGACAGCGCGCCTACGAGCAGTACTTC; CDR3: CASSYSPGQRAYEQYF
J: TRBJ1-1; V: TRBV20-1; D: .; size: many; DNA: TGCAGTGCTAGAGATGGCTCCGAGGGATACACTGAAGCTTTCTTT; CDR3: CSARDGSEGYTEAFF
J: TRBJ1-5; V: TRBV20-1; D: .; size: few; DNA: TGCAGTGCGAACGGCGATAGCAATCAGCCCCAGCATTTT; CDR3: CSANGDSNQPQHF
J: TRBJ2-1; V: TRBV30; D: .; size: many; DNA: TGTGCCTGGCGTAAAGGGGGGTCCTACAATGAGCAGTTCTTC; CDR3: CAWRKGGSYNEQFF
J: TRBJ2-2; V: TRBV15; D: .; size: .; DNA: TGTGCCACCAGCAGAGATTACGAGAACACCGGGGAGCTGTTTTTT; CDR3: CATSRDYENTGELFF
J: TRBJ2-3; V: TRBV20-1; D: .; size: many; DNA: TGCAGTGCAGCTGCGAGTCTGGTTAGCACAGATACGCAGTATTTT; CDR3: CSAAASLVSTDTQYF
J: TRBJ2-1; V: TRBV7-3; D: .; size: .; DNA: TGTGCCAGCAGCCGTCCGAGGGGGGAGCAGTTCTTC; CDR3: CASSRPRGEQFF
J: TRBJ1-1; V: TRBV29-1; D: .; size: .; DNA: TGCAGCGTTGAAGGGGGGGGGAACACTGAAGCTTTCTTT; CDR3: CSVEGGGNTEAFF
J: TRBJ2-7; V: TRBV7-6; D: TRBD1; size: .; DNA: TGTGCCAGCAGCCCACACGAGGGGACAGGGGGTTTCTACGAGCAGTGCTTC; CDR3: CASSPHEGTGGFYEQCF
J: TRBJ2-7; V: TRBV6-2/TRBV6-3; D: .; size: .; DNA: TGTGCCAGCAGTTCCCCCCGGGCGGGAACCTCCTACGAGCAGTACTTC; CDR3: CASSSPRAGTSYEQYF
J: TRBJ2-7; V: TRBV7-2; D: TRBD2; size: .; DNA: TGTGCCAGCAGCTTAGGGACTAGCGGGGGCGGCTCCTACGAGCAGTACTTC; CDR3: CASSLGTSGGGSYEQYF
J: TRBJ2-7; V: TRBV4-1; D: .; size: .; DNA: TGCGCCAGCAGCCAAGGCCCCCAACGACTAGTTCCACTTCCCGGCCAATACGAGCAGTACTTC; CDR3: CASSQGPQRLVPLPGQYEQYF
J: TRBJ1-4; V: TRBV20-1; D: .; size: .; DNA: TGCAGTGCTAGGATGTGGGACGAAAAACTGTTTTTT; CDR3: CSARMWDEKLFF
J: TRBJ2-1; V: TRBV19; D: TRBD2; size: .; DNA: TGTGCCAGTAGTCTCGGGGGAGGGCCCCATGAGCAGTTCTTC; CDR3: CASSLGGGPHEQFF
J: TRBJ2-7; V: TRBV29-1; D: .; size: few; DNA: TGCAGCGTCACCCCTAGCGCAGATCCTTACGAGCAGTACTTC; CDR3: CSVTPSADPYEQYF
J: TRBJ2-7; V: TRBV30; D: TRBD1; size: many; DNA: TGTGCCTGGAGTAAGGGGACAGGGGTCGGGTCCTACGAGCAGTACTTC; CDR3: CAWSKGTGVGSYEQYF
J: TRBJ2-7; V: TRBV7-8; D: .; size: few; DNA: TGTGCCAGCAGCCCCCGACGGCCCCCCTACGAGCAGTACTTC; CDR3: CASSPRRPPYEQYF
J: TRBJ1-6; V: TRBV3-1; D: TRBD1; size: few; DNA: TGTGCCAGCAGCCAAAACGGACAGGGCAATAATTCACCCCTCCACTTT; CDR3: CASSQNGQGNNSPLHF
J: TRBJ2-3; V: TRBV18; D: TRBD1; size: many; DNA: TGTGCCAGCTCACCTTGGACAGGGATCCCAGATACGCAGTATTTT; CDR3: CASSPWTGIPDTQYF
J: TRBJ2-3; V: TRBV27; D: TRBD2; size: few; DNA: TGTGCCAGCAGTGCCTTCCCTCGGGAGGCTAGCACAGATACGCAGTATTTT; CDR3: CASSAFPREASTDTQYF